The T cell receptor (beta chain) described here comes from a study of shared clonotypes between healthy human individuals. Germline loops: CDR1 SQVTM, CDR2 ANQGSEA. This CDR3 region has 12 residues. Trimming removed 4 bases at V and 3 bases at J, with 8 bases between. TCRdb keeps only in-frame clones here, not all; method: immunoSEQ multiplex PCR. The table has about 550,000 clones, over 95% seen once. Positively selected for CCR7, the CD45RO-negative cells used as naive CD8 cells excluded terminally differentiated effector memory CD45RA+ cells. This TCR was sampled from a woman aged 30 to 39 in good health. The sequenced sample was naive CD8+ T cells sorted from blood. This chain uses TRBV29-1 with TRBJ2-3; D remains unclear. The CDR3 nucleotides read TGCAGCGTTGTCGCCTTAACAGATACGCAGTATTTT. Its protein product is CSVVALTDTQYF.